This TCR beta chain originates from a study of T cells expressing NK-cell markers. Background on the study: Underlying the TCR beta repertoires were sorted CD3+CD56+NKG2C+, CD3+CD56+NKG2C- and CD3+CD56-NKG2C+ T cells. Seropositivity for HCMV was found in seven of the eight sequenced donors, with one seronegative.

Study observations and caveats: One observes that, in several donors, these clonotypes were also the leading ones within the CD3+CD56-NKG2C+ fraction.

Worth noting for this clonotype: What it recognizes is unknown.

Researchers built TCR beta cDNA using 5'RACE template switching with UMIs. TCRdb reprocessed the 5' RACE reads, with one entry per CDR3 protein and no DNA. This table lists a few hundred thousand distinct CDR3 sequences. CDR3 length: 13 amino acids. Germline V gene sequence: CDR1 SQVTM, CDR2 ANQGSEA. The origin of this receptor is a man aged 18-69 years in good health. The chain uses TRBV29-1 and TRBJ2-5; TCRdb designates TRBD1, a call that cannot be tested without DNA. The material sequenced was blood T cells: a sorted CD56 or NKG2C T cell subset, CD4+ or CD8+ T cells, or bulk PBMC T cells (not recorded which). This CDR3 reads CSVGSRGIETQYF.